What follows are 30 T cell receptor beta chains derived from one specimen sequenced in a study of blood T cell repertoires in COVID-19. Produced via immunoSEQ multiplex PCR; TCRdb's table is partial and in-frame only. This sample has roughly 410,000 clones; around 87% occur once, and the top ten carry 2% to 2.5%. The sample was peripheral blood. These receptors originate from a woman aged 55-75 years with COVID-19, enrolled during active disease.

The chain employs TRBV11-2 and TRBJ2-1, with TRBD2 matching 12 bases. Unmatched junction bases numbered 3, after V lost 3 bases and J lost 9 bases. This CDR3 is 14 amino acids long. CDR1 and CDR2 (germline): SGHAT, FQNNGV. CDR3 nucleotides: TGTGCCAGCAGCTTCACTAGCGGGGGGCCTGAGCAGTTCTTC. Protein sequence: CASSFTSGGPEQFF. The full variable domain, rest sourced from reference TRBV11-2 and TRBJ2-1, is EAGVAQSPRYKIIEKRQSVAFWCNPISGHATLYWYQQILGQGPKLLIQFQNNGVVDDSQLPKDRFSAERLKGVDSTLKIQPAKLEDSAVYLCASSFTSGGPEQFFGPGTRLTVL.

This sequence joins TRBV19 and TRBJ1-2; TRBD1 matches 7 bases. There are 15 residues in the CDR3. V was clipped by 5 bases and J by 2 bases; unmatched bases: 8. The germline V gene has CDR1 LNHDA and CDR2 SQIVND (reference sequence). This CDR3 reads CASSPDRARNYGYTF. The CDR3 DNA reads as TGTGCCAGTAGTCCAGACAGGGCTAGGAACTATGGCTACACCTTC.

The rearrangement links TRBV18 to TRBJ1-1, with 8 positions matching TRBD1. Losses at the gene ends were 6 bases for V and 3 bases for J; bases not matched to a gene: 12. Germline assignment: CDR1 KGHSH and CDR2 LQKENI. The CDR3 loop spans 16 amino acids. The CDR3 sequence is CASSPRRQGADTEAFF. Written as DNA, the CDR3 is TGTGCCAGCTCCCCCCGGAGGCAGGGGGCAGACACTGAAGCTTTCTTT. The whole variable domain, remainder taken from reference TRBV18 and TRBJ1-1, is NAGVMQNPRHLVRRRGQEARLRCSPMKGHSHVYWYRQLPEEGLKFMVYLQKENIIDESGMPKERFSAEFPKEGPSILRIQQVVRGDSAAYFCASSPRRQGADTEAFFGQGTRLTVV.

The CDR3, as DNA: TGTGCCAGTAGTATTAGAGGGAAGGACAGGGGAAGATATAGCAATCAGCCCCAGCATTTT. Its translation is CASSIRGKDRGRYSNQPQHF. The rearrangement uses TRBV19 and TRBJ1-5, with 9 bases matching TRBD1. This CDR3 contains 20 residues. Germline V gene data show CDR1 as LNHDA and CDR2 as SQIVND (reference sequence). V lost 3 bases, J lost 0 bases, and 15 bases stayed unmatched.

The chain is built from TRBV19 and TRBJ1-5; a possible D gene is TRBD1 (5 bases). CDR3 length equals 15 residues. Germline lookup yields CDR1 LNHDA and CDR2 SQIVND (reference sequence). V was cut by 9 bases and J by 2 bases, with 17 bases left in between. CDR3 region: CASTPGERGNQPQHF. Written as DNA, the CDR3 is TGTGCCAGCACGCCGGGGGAGAGAGGCAATCAGCCCCAGCATTTT.

The chain recombines TRBV6-5 with TRBJ1-2; D ambiguous. CDR1 is MNHEY and CDR2 is SVGAGI in the germline V gene. This CDR3 has 15 amino acids. The V gene lost 0 bases and the J gene lost 0 bases, with 8 bases spanning the gap. The CDR3 DNA follows: TGTGCCAGCAGTTACTCGGCCAGTACTAACTATGGCTACACCTTC. Translation gives CASSYSASTNYGYTF.

The CDR3: CASSIGLAGGYNEQFF. In DNA form, the CDR3 reads TGTGCCAGTAGTATAGGGCTAGCGGGGGGATACAATGAGCAGTTCTTC. This chain links TRBV19 with TRBJ2-1; 11 nucleotides agree with TRBD2. The V gene end was trimmed by 1 base and the J gene end by 4 bases; junction bases not matched to a gene: 3. The germline gives CDR1 LNHDA, CDR2 SQIVND (reference sequence). The CDR3 runs to 16 residues.

This chain links TRBV9 with TRBJ1-1, with D tentatively TRBD1 (6 bases). The germline CDR1 and CDR2 sequences are SGDLS and YYNGEE. The V end lost 2 bases, the J end lost 1 base, and 12 bases lay between the germline ends. This CDR3 spans 15 amino acids. CDR3 residues: CASSVRVGGNTEAFF. The CDR3 DNA reads as TGTGCCAGCAGCGTGCGAGTAGGGGGGAACACTGAAGCTTTCTTT. The whole variable domain, filled in from reference TRBV9 and TRBJ1-1, reads DSGVTQTPKHLITATGQRVTLRCSPRSGDLSVYWYQQSLDQGLQFLIQYYNGEERAKGNILERFSAQQFPDLHSELNLSSLELGDSALYFCASSVRVGGNTEAFFGQGTRLTVV.

The chain couples TRBV5-1 to TRBJ2-7; TRBD1 matches at 10 bases. Per the germline V gene, CDR1 is SGHRS and CDR2 is YFSETQ. This CDR3 region has 14 residues. V shed 4 bases and J 3 bases; nucleotides not matched to a gene: 4. The chain's CDR3 is CASSRDRGNYEQYF. CDR3 sequence (DNA): TGCGCCAGCAGCAGGGACAGGGGAAACTACGAGCAGTACTTC.

In nucleotides, the CDR3 is TGCGCCAGCAGCTTAACAGGGGTGGTCGATGGCTACACCTTC. It codes for CASSLTGVVDGYTF. This rearrangement joins TRBV5-1 to TRBJ1-2; 7 bases line up with TRBD1. The J segment lost 6 bases and the V segment lost 2 bases, leaving 7 bases of the junction unmatched. Germline CDR1 is SGHRS and CDR2 is YFSETQ. The CDR3 has 14 residues. Full variable domain (remainder filled in from reference TRBV5-1 and TRBJ1-2): KAGVTQTPRYLIKTRGQQVTLSCSPISGHRSVSWYQQTPGQGLQFLFEYFSETQRNKGNFPGRFSGRQFSNSRSEMNVSTLELGDSALYLCASSLTGVVDGYTFGSGTRLTVV.

CDR3 DNA: TGTGCCAGCAGCTTAGCGTCTAGCGGGGGTTTAGATACGCAGTATTTT. It codes for CASSLASSGGLDTQYF. V and J are TRBV7-2 and TRBJ2-3; 10 positions agree with TRBD2. The CDR3 length is 16 residues. The germline CDR1 and CDR2 sequences are SGHTA and FQGNSA. The junction had 5 bases not matched to a gene; V was cut back by 0 bases and J by 5 bases.

V is TRBV5-1 and J is TRBJ2-1; possible D gene TRBD2, 6 bases. CDR3 length: 13 amino acids. CDR1 SGHRS and CDR2 YFSETQ come from the germline V gene. V was trimmed by 5 bases and J by 7 bases, leaving 13 bases between them. The CDR3 nucleotides are TGCGCCAGCAGGCTGGGGACTCAAAATGAGCAGTTCTTC. This encodes CASRLGTQNEQFF.

The chain is built from TRBV5-1 and TRBJ1-2; tentative D call: TRBD1 (5 bases). Trimming left V 0 bases short and J 0 bases short, with 9 bases between. Germline CDR1 reads SGHRS; CDR2 reads YFSETQ. The CDR3 totals 15 residues. This CDR3 is CASSLGGSPNYGYTF. In DNA form, the CDR3 reads TGCGCCAGCAGCTTGGGGGGCAGCCCTAACTATGGCTACACCTTC.

V gene TRBV19 combines with J gene TRBJ1-5; 10 bases line up with TRBD1. The CDR3 contains 15 residues. The V segment lost 4 bases and the J segment 6 bases; nucleotides outside the gene matches: 6. Germline V CDR1 and CDR2: LNHDA, SQIVND (reference sequence). CDR3 coding DNA: TGTGCCAGTAGTACGACAGGGGGCATGGGTCAGCCCCAGCATTTT. This encodes CASSTTGGMGQPQHF.

This chain joins TRBV7-6 and TRBJ1-1; 9 nucleotides line up with TRBD1. V lost 5 bases, J lost 4 bases, and 8 bases stayed unmatched. CDR3 length: 15 residues. Germline V CDR1 and CDR2: SGHVS, FNYEAQ. As DNA, the CDR3 is TGTGCCAGCAGCCTCCAGGGGACAGGGTTCACTGAAGCTTTCTTT. It yields the protein CASSLQGTGFTEAFF.

This clone was seen more than once but under ten times. The chain joins TRBV7-9 to TRBJ1-6, with TRBD1 matching over 7 bases. Trimming removed 5 bases from V and 0 bases from J; junction bases left unmatched: 10. The CDR3 length is 18 residues. Germline assignment: CDR1 SEHNR and CDR2 FQNEAQ (reference sequence). The CDR3 DNA follows: TGTGCCAGCAGCGATTCGGACAGGCCGAGCTCCTATAATTCACCCCTCCACTTT. Residues: CASSDSDRPSSYNSPLHF.

The chain joins TRBV18 to TRBJ1-1, with 7 bases lining up with TRBD1. The CDR3 loop spans 17 amino acids. V trimming: 1 base; J trimming: 5 bases; junction bases outside the gene matches: 13. Germline assignment: CDR1 KGHSH and CDR2 LQKENI. CDR3 sequence reads: CASSPRRAGGLDTEAFF. The CDR3 region has the DNA TGTGCCAGCTCACCACGGCGGGCAGGGGGGTTGGATACTGAAGCTTTCTTT.

This chain connects TRBV7-3 to TRBJ1-6; D is uncertain. CDR1 and CDR2 (germline): SGHTA, FQGTGA. V lost 5 bases and J lost 10, with 15 bases in between. The CDR3 is made up of 14 amino acids. Here the CDR3 reads CASSLGPSGSPLHF. Here the CDR3 DNA reads TGTGCCAGCAGCCTTGGACCGAGCGGATCACCCCTCCACTTT.

V and J are TRBV28 and TRBJ1-6, with D uncertain. Trimming took 3 bases from V and 9 from J, leaving 21 bases between them. The CDR3 extends over 17 amino acids. CDR1 is MDHEN, CDR2 SYDVKM, per germline. In nucleotides, the CDR3 is TGTGCCAGCAGTTTCGACATCGGGATAACACGCGGTTCACCCCTCCACTTT. This translates into CASSFDIGITRGSPLHF.

The chain has TRBV6-5 and TRBJ1-4; D is unclear. The CDR3 spans 16 residues. Per germline, CDR1 MNHEY and CDR2 SVGAGI. V dropped 2 bases and J dropped 0 bases, with 10 bases sitting between them. CDR3 sequence reads: CASSYTTGTTNEKLFF. In DNA, the CDR3 is TGTGCCAGCAGTTACACGACGGGTACAACTAATGAAAAACTGTTTTTT.

The chain carries TRBV19 and TRBJ2-5; a weak D match, TRBD2 (5 bases). This CDR3 is 15 amino acids long. The V gene lost 3 bases and the J gene lost 1 base, with 12 bases spanning the gap. CDR1 and CDR2 from the germline V gene are LNHDA and SQIVND (reference sequence). CDR3 loop: CASSMSRGPQETQYF. CDR3 coding DNA: TGTGCCAGTAGTATGTCACGGGGTCCCCAAGAGACCCAGTACTTC.

The CDR3 region has the DNA TGTGCCACCAGCAGAGATTTCCTTGGCCACTATGGCTACACCTTC. It specifies CATSRDFLGHYGYTF. This chain joins TRBV15 and TRBJ1-2; the D is unclear. The CDR3 has 15 amino acids. Trimming took off 0 bases at V and 3 bases at J, with 11 bases between the two ends. Germline loops: CDR1 LNHNV, CDR2 YYDKDF (reference sequence).

This chain connects TRBV7-6 to TRBJ1-1, with 8 bases lining up with TRBD1. The CDR3 is made up of 15 amino acids. J gave up 2 bases and V 3 bases, and 5 bases lay outside the gene matches. Germline CDR1 is SGHVS and CDR2 is FNYEAQ. CDR3 DNA sequence: TGTGCCAGCAGCTTCCACAGGGGGGTTAACACTGAAGCTTTCTTT. This translates into CASSFHRGVNTEAFF.

The CDR3 DNA sequence: TGTGCCAGCAGCTTAAGACTCCGACAGGGGGCCCATGGCTACACCTTC. Encoded protein: CASSLRLRQGAHGYTF. The rearrangement uses TRBV7-9 and TRBJ1-2; 10 nucleotides align to TRBD1. The CDR3 length is 16 residues. Unmatched junction bases numbered 9, after V lost 2 bases and J lost 6 bases. Germline-derived CDR1 and CDR2 are SEHNR and FQNEAQ (reference sequence).

The V gene is TRBV27, the J gene TRBJ1-4; no clear D gene. V was pared by 0 bases and J by 8 bases, with 19 bases between. This CDR3 region has 17 residues. CDR1 is MNHEY, CDR2 SMNVEV, per germline (reference sequence). The CDR3 DNA reads as TGTGCCAGCAGTTTATCGGGCCGAATGGGCGGGCTGGAAAAACTGTTTTTT. Its translation is CASSLSGRMGGLEKLFF.

V usage is TRBV24-1 and J usage is TRBJ2-1, with TRBD1 as a possible D gene (6 bases). Looked up from germline, CDR1 is KGHDR and CDR2 is SFDVKD. CDR3 length equals 13 residues. Trimming took off 4 bases at V and 7 bases at J, with 10 bases between the two ends. In DNA, the CDR3 is TGTGCCACCAGTGAGGGACACCGAAATGAGCAGTTCTTC. Protein: CATSEGHRNEQFF.

The chain recombines TRBV30 with TRBJ2-7; 7 bases agree with TRBD2. The CDR3 length is 13 residues. Per the germline V gene, CDR1 is GTSNPN and CDR2 is SVGIG (reference sequence). V was pared by 3 bases and J by 2 bases, with 4 bases of the junction left unmatched. The CDR3 DNA reads as TGTGCCTGGAGCCGGGCGGGGGCCTACGAGCAGTACTTC. Translating gives CAWSRAGAYEQYF. The variable domain in full, completed from reference TRBV30 and TRBJ2-7, reads SQTIHQWPATLVQPVGSPLSLECTVEGTSNPNLYWYRQAAGRGLQLLFYSVGIGQISSEVPQNLSASRPQDRQFILSSKKLLLSDSGFYLCAWSRAGAYEQYFGPGTRLTVT.

The V call is TRBV28, the J call TRBJ2-5, with 7 bases that match TRBD1. Germline CDR1 reads MDHEN; CDR2 reads SYDVKM. The CDR3 covers 15 residues. The junction had 9 bases not matched to a gene; V was cut back by 6 bases and J by 2 bases. The CDR3 coding sequence is TGTGCCAGCAGCTTCTACGGGACAGTACAAGAGACCCAGTACTTC. This encodes CASSFYGTVQETQYF.

The chain uses TRBV12-3 or TRBV12-4 and TRBJ2-5; D unclear. Trimming took off 8 bases at V and 4 bases at J, with 8 bases between the two ends. The CDR3 contains 11 residues. The CDR3 here is CASGFGETQYF. In nucleotides, the CDR3 is TGTGCCAGCGGCTTTGGAGAGACCCAGTACTTC.

This clone was recorded once. This rearrangement joins TRBV5-4 to TRBJ2-1, with 13 bases fitting TRBD2. Germline CDR1 reads SGHNT; CDR2 reads YYREEE (reference sequence). The junction had 3 bases not matched to a gene; V was cut back by 4 bases and J by 5 bases. This CDR3 contains 15 residues. The DNA for the CDR3 is TGTGCCAGCAGCCGACTAGCGGGGGGAGACAATGAGCAGTTCTTC. The encoded protein is CASSRLAGGDNEQFF.